This T cell receptor (beta chain) was profiled in a study of response to subunit inactivated influenza vaccine. TCRdb called the RT-PCR reads again in MiXCR, with one record for every CDR3 protein. This table holds 540,000 or so distinct CDR3 sequences, 10% to 15% found once. Findings and caveats of the study: Authors suggested that a seasonal influenza vaccination recruits few new T cells each time.

Details on this clonotype: Its antigen remains unidentified.

The sequence was obtained from a man in his forties or fifties who received an inactivated influenza vaccine. The sequenced sample was PBMCs from blood, obtained about 6 weeks after vaccination.

CDR3 residues: CASRGGLAGYNEQFF. The CDR3 bases are TGTGCCAGCAGGGGGGGACTAGCGGGATACAATGAGCAGTTCTTC. This chain links TRBV12-3 or TRBV12-4 with TRBJ2-1, with TRBD2 matching 13 bases. The CDR3 consists of 15 residues. The ends lost 6 bases at V and 4 bases at J; junction bases unmatched: 3.